One and the same sample provided the 24 T cell receptor beta chains below, sequenced in a study of T-cell memory formation after mild COVID-19 (dated by TCRdb to the early 2020s). The library was built by means of 5' RACE. Sequencing was carried out with an Illumina NovaSeq 6000. TCRdb reran the public reads through fastp at Q25 and MiXCR, keeping productive beta chains. When rows share a CDR3 protein, they turn into one entry using the most common DNA and genes. The sample contains some 180,000 distinct CDR3 sequences, under 20% of them found a single time. The leading ten clones occupy approximately 4% of the sample. Sequences were obtained from PBMCs or a T cell subset sorted from them (not recorded which). Source of these receptors: a man younger than 35 who had mild COVID-19 (a few samples of this study predate the infection). The sample titles of this study are shuffled in the database, so cell type and time point are left out; the donor was told from shared clones.

This chain joins TRBV29-1 and TRBJ2-4; D remains ambiguous. Per germline, CDR1 SQVTM and CDR2 ANQGSEA. V was clipped by 5 bases and J by 6 bases, with 8 bases between them. The CDR3 extends over 11 amino acids. The CDR3 DNA reads TGCAGCGTTATTTGGGGAAACATTCAGTACTTC. The encoded protein is CSVIWGNIQYF.

This clonotype was counted once. This chain connects TRBV5-1 to TRBJ1-4, with 7 bases matching TRBD1. CDR3 size: 14 residues. Trimming cost V 5 bases and J 5 bases; bases outside gene matches: 6. Germline V CDR1 and CDR2: SGHRS, YFSETQ. For the CDR3, the DNA is TGCGCCAGCAGACCGGGACAGCTAAATGAAAAACTGTTTTTT. Protein: CASRPGQLNEKLFF. The whole variable domain, filled in from reference TRBV5-1 and TRBJ1-4, reads KAGVTQTPRYLIKTRGQQVTLSCSPISGHRSVSWYQQTPGQGLQFLFEYFSETQRNKGNFPGRFSGRQFSNSRSEMNVSTLELGDSALYLCASRPGQLNEKLFFGSGTQLSVL.

This clonotype occurred many times. The chain employs TRBV27 and TRBJ2-6; a weak D match, TRBD1 (6 bases). This CDR3 is 15 amino acids long. The V end was cut by 3 bases, the J end by 6 bases, with 12 bases between. In germline, CDR1 is MNHEY, CDR2 SMNVEV (reference sequence). The CDR3 DNA sequence: TGTGCCAGCAGTTTGGGGGCAAATGAGGCCAACGTCCTGACTTTC. This codes for CASSLGANEANVLTF.

The table lists this clonotype with many counts. The V call is TRBV6-5, the J call TRBJ1-6; D unresolved. The CDR3 is made up of 15 amino acids. Between the trimmed V and J ends, which lost 7 bases and 5 bases, there was a span of 15 bases. Germline lookup yields CDR1 MNHEY and CDR2 SVGAGI. Here the CDR3 reads CASTFLWGNNSPLHF. CDR3 DNA: TGTGCCAGCACCTTTTTGTGGGGAAATAATTCACCCCTCCACTTT.

This chain links TRBV20-1 with TRBJ1-2; 10 nucleotides line up with TRBD1. V lost 6 bases to trimming and J lost 0 bases; unmatched junction nucleotides: 10. From germline, CDR1 is DFQATT and CDR2 SNEGSKA (reference sequence). The CDR3 covers 16 residues. CDR3 bases: TGCAGTGCCCCCGGGGGACAGGGGCTTCCTAACTATGGCTACACCTTC. Translated, it gives CSAPGGQGLPNYGYTF.

This clonotype was seen ten or more times. The chain is built from TRBV7-9 and TRBJ2-1; D may be TRBD1 or TRBD2 (6 bases each). V gave up 5 bases and J gave up 13 bases, with 12 bases separating them. The CDR3 has 11 amino acids. CDR1 and CDR2 (germline): SEHNR, FQNEAQ (reference sequence). The CDR3, as DNA: TGTGCCAGCAGCCCCGGAGGGGGACAGTTCTTC. It specifies CASSPGGGQFF. The complete variable domain, with remaining parts taken from reference TRBV7-9 and TRBJ2-1, reads DTGVSQNPRHKITKRGQNVTFRCDPISEHNRLYWYRQTLGQGPEFLTYFQNEAQLEKSRLLSDRFSAERPKGSFSTLEIQRTEQGDSAMYLCASSPGGGQFFGPGTRLTVL.

There are many counts of this clonotype. The chain recombines TRBV20-1 with TRBJ2-7, with D hard to call. V was shortened by 2 bases and J by 1 base, with 6 bases between the two germline ends. CDR1 is DFQATT and CDR2 is SNEGSKA in the germline V gene (reference sequence). The CDR3 loop spans 12 amino acids. CDR3 sequence reads: CSARYRSYEQYV. CDR3 nucleotides: TGCAGTGCTAGATACCGATCCTACGAGCAGTACGTC.

This chain connects TRBV11-2 to TRBJ2-5; possible D gene TRBD2, 6 bases. The CDR3 length is 15 residues. Trimming cost V 3 bases and J 5 bases, with 16 bases left between them. Germline V CDR1 and CDR2: SGHAT, FQNNGV. The CDR3 reads CASSFVSSVGETQYF. CDR3 nucleotide sequence: TGTGCCAGCAGCTTTGTGTCTAGCGTGGGGGAGACCCAGTACTTC.

The chain joins TRBV24-1 to TRBJ2-3, with D tentatively TRBD2 (5 bases). Germline CDR1 is KGHDR and CDR2 is SFDVKD. This CDR3 is built from 15 residues. The V end lost 5 bases, the J end lost 0 bases, and 11 bases lay between the germline ends. The CDR3 protein is CATSGVRESTDTQYF. The CDR3 DNA reads TGTGCCACCAGTGGGGTGAGGGAGAGCACAGATACGCAGTATTTT.

This chain links TRBV11-2 with TRBJ2-1; 7 bases are shared with TRBD1. V lost 5 bases and J lost 2; bases outside the gene matches: 9. Germline CDR1 is SGHAT and CDR2 is FQNNGV. The length of the CDR3 is 16 residues. The CDR3 is CASSVTGEYPYNEQFF. The DNA for the CDR3 is TGTGCCAGCAGCGTAACAGGGGAATACCCCTACAATGAGCAGTTCTTC. Full variable domain (remainder filled in from reference TRBV11-2 and TRBJ2-1): EAGVAQSPRYKIIEKRQSVAFWCNPISGHATLYWYQQILGQGPKLLIQFQNNGVVDDSQLPKDRFSAERLKGVDSTLKIQPAKLEDSAVYLCASSVTGEYPYNEQFFGPGTRLTVL.

This clonotype was recorded at least ten times. V usage is TRBV11-1 and J usage is TRBJ1-1, with no clear D. Germline CDR1 is SGHAT and CDR2 is FQDESV (reference sequence). V was cut by 8 bases and J by 1 base, with 8 bases left in between. CDR3 length equals 12 residues. The CDR3 region is CASVPQNTEAFF. CDR3 bases: TGTGCCAGCGTCCCGCAGAACACTGAAGCTTTCTTT.

This chain links TRBV6-6 with TRBJ2-7; D may be TRBD1 or TRBD2 (5 bases each). This CDR3 region has 12 residues. Germline CDR1 MNHNY, CDR2 SVGAGI (reference sequence). Trimming stripped 2 bases from V and 7 bases from J, with 9 bases between. CDR3 coding DNA: TGTGCCAGCAGTTACCCGAGGGGAGAGCAGTACGTC. Translating gives CASSYPRGEQYV.

This clonotype was detected ten times or more. The rearrangement links TRBV5-1 to TRBJ1-1; 10 nucleotides match TRBD1. With V trimmed by 5 bases and J by 6 bases, 13 bases remained unmatched. Germline V gives CDR1 SGHRS, CDR2 YFSETQ. The CDR3 is 16 amino acids. The CDR3 spells CASRNWIRQGAPEAFF. The CDR3 nucleotides read TGCGCCAGCAGGAATTGGATTCGACAGGGGGCCCCTGAAGCTTTCTTT. Based on the CDR3 plus reference TRBV5-1 and TRBJ1-1, the full variable domain is KAGVTQTPRYLIKTRGQQVTLSCSPISGHRSVSWYQQTPGQGLQFLFEYFSETQRNKGNFPGRFSGRQFSNSRSEMNVSTLELGDSALYLCASRNWIRQGAPEAFFGQGTRLTVV.

This clonotype was counted at least ten times. V usage is TRBV7-2 and J usage is TRBJ1-5; D possibly corresponds to TRBD1 (6 bases). CDR1 SGHTA and CDR2 FQGNSA come from the germline V gene. V lost 2 bases, J lost 7 bases, and 9 bases lay in between. CDR3 length equals 13 residues. CDR3 protein: CASSLNRDQPQHF. CDR3 in DNA: TGTGCCAGCAGCTTAAACAGGGACCAGCCCCAGCATTTT. Complete variable domain (other parts from reference TRBV7-2 and TRBJ1-5): GAGVSQSPSNKVTEKGKDVELRCDPISGHTALYWYRQSLGQGLEFLIYFQGNSAPDKSGLPSDRFSAERTGGSVSTLTIQRTQQEDSAVYLCASSLNRDQPQHFGDGTRLSIL.

This clonotype has a handful of counts. This chain uses TRBV4-3 with TRBJ1-2, with TRBD1 as a possible D gene (5 bases). The CDR3 runs to 16 residues. CDR1 is LGHNA and CDR2 is YSLEER in the germline V gene. V lost 1 base and J lost 2, with 14 bases in between. In nucleotides, the CDR3 is TGCGCCAGCAGCCAAGCCGAACCTAGGGGAAACTATGGCTACACCTTC. It codes for CASSQAEPRGNYGYTF.

The chain couples TRBV11-2 to TRBJ1-1; 8 bases are shared with TRBD1. J was trimmed by 2 bases and V by 2 bases; bases with no gene match: 7. CDR3 length equals 16 residues. CDR1 is SGHAT and CDR2 is FQNNGV in the germline V gene. The CDR3 DNA reads TGTGCCAGCAGCTTACTTGGGACAGGTCTCAACACTGAAGCTTTCTTT. Its protein is CASSLLGTGLNTEAFF.

V and J are TRBV28 and TRBJ1-2, with 8 bases aligning to TRBD1. CDR1 is MDHEN and CDR2 is SYDVKM in the germline V gene. V trimming: 5 bases; J trimming: 2 bases; junction bases outside the gene matches: 7. This CDR3 comprises 15 residues. The CDR3, as DNA: TGTGCCAGCAGTCCCTCGACAGGGGCCAACTATGGCTACACCTTC. It specifies CASSPSTGANYGYTF.

The chain carries TRBV2 and TRBJ2-4; 10 positions match TRBD1. The CDR3 contains 15 residues. Germline trimming cut 4 bases from V and 6 bases from J; bases unmatched to any gene: 6. CDR1 and CDR2 (germline): SNHLY, FYNNEI. The CDR3 protein is CASSGQGAVRNIQYF. CDR3 bases: TGTGCCAGCAGTGGACAGGGGGCAGTGCGAAACATTCAGTACTTC.

The J gene is TRBJ1-2, the V gene TRBV10-3; the match to TRBD1 covers 7 bases. V shed 4 bases and J 3 bases; nucleotides not matched to a gene: 2. The CDR3 is 13 amino acids. Germline CDR1 ENHRY, CDR2 SYGVKD. The CDR3 DNA reads TGTGCCATCAGTGTCGGACAGGACTATGGCTACACCTTC. This encodes CAISVGQDYGYTF.

The CDR3 DNA reads TGTGCCACCAGTGATTTCTTACGGGAGACCCAGTACTTC. Protein sequence: CATSDFLRETQYF. The chain employs TRBV24-1 and TRBJ2-5; no clear D. Germline V gene lookup returns CDR1 KGHDR and CDR2 SFDVKD. Trimming removed 1 base from V and 5 bases from J, with 7 bases in between. The CDR3 covers 13 residues.

This clonotype came up many times. CDR3 residues: CASSKGGAFYEQYF. CDR3 nucleotides: TGTGCCAGTAGTAAGGGGGGGGCGTTCTACGAGCAGTACTTC. The chain links TRBV19 to TRBJ2-7; a possible D gene is TRBD2 (7 bases). Looked up from germline, CDR1 is LNHDA and CDR2 is SQIVND (reference sequence). Trimming took 4 bases from V and 3 from J, leaving 13 bases between them. The CDR3 runs 14 residues.

This clonotype occurred many times. This chain links TRBV5-1 with TRBJ2-2; 9 bases match TRBD1. CDR3 length: 15 residues. V shed 1 base and J 3 bases; nucleotides not matched to a gene: 1. Germline V lookup: CDR1 SGHRS, CDR2 YFSETQ. CDR3 bases: TGCGCCAGCAGCTTGACAGGGGGCGACACCGGGGAGCTGTTTTTT. This codes for CASSLTGGDTGELFF.

This rearrangement joins TRBV3-1 to TRBJ2-1; TRBD2 matches 8 bases. The CDR3 contains 16 residues. Germline V gives CDR1 LGHDT, CDR2 YNNKEL (reference sequence). The V and J ends lost 0 bases and 8 bases, in that order; junction bases with no gene match: 9. CDR3 sequence reads: CASSQESRGGDDEQFF. The CDR3, as DNA: TGTGCCAGCAGCCAAGAATCACGGGGGGGTGACGATGAGCAGTTCTTC.

Only a few counts were recorded for this clonotype. The J gene is TRBJ2-3, the V gene TRBV20-1; 8 bases are a match to TRBD2. There are 16 residues in the CDR3. CDR1 is DFQATT and CDR2 is SNEGSKA in the germline V gene (reference sequence). Trimming removed 5 bases from V and 2 bases from J; junction bases left unmatched: 12. CDR3 protein: CSAGGWRGEPTDTQYF. DNA of the CDR3: TGCAGTGCTGGGGGTTGGCGGGGGGAACCCACAGATACGCAGTATTTT.